Below, one T cell receptor beta chain is given with its context. Sequencing was performed with immunoSEQ multiplex PCR; in TCRdb, only in-frame clones are kept and a portion is missing. The sample includes about 150,000 clones, roughly 80% seen only once; the top ten take roughly 2%. The length of the CDR3 is 17 residues. Germline V lookup: CDR1 MGHDK, CDR2 SYGVNS. V was clipped by 1 base and J by 5 bases; unmatched bases: 10. The data are from a study of blood T cell repertoires in COVID-19. Material for sequencing was peripheral blood. The gene calls are TRBV25-1 and TRBJ2-5; 10 bases map to TRBD2. The receptor comes from a woman at least 80 years old with acute or convalescent COVID-19. The CDR3 bases are TGTGCCAGCAGTGAATCTTTTGCTAGCGGGAGACCGGAGACCCAGTACTTC. Translation gives CASSESFASGRPETQYF.